This T cell receptor beta chain was identified during a study of shared clonotypes between healthy human individuals (dated by TCRdb to 2018 to 2020). The study in broad terms: A few men and two women, aged 18 to 49 years, made up the cohort. Between about 0.9 and 10 billion PBMCs per donor were obtained by leukapheresis. Different laboratories and diverse techniques were used to prepare libraries and sequence TCR repertoires, to increase sequencing depth and limit assay-specific biases. For each donor, three plates each were used for CD4 naive and CD4 memory, two plates were used for CD8 naive, and one plate was used for CD8 memory. To estimate repertoire size and how much clonotypes are shared between individuals, the study performed deep sequencing of blood TCR repertoires from a few healthy adults.

About this clone itself: It lacks a known antigen. No base quality information exists; no much larger clone differs at one position.

CD8 naive samples consisted of CD45RO-negative cells that were positively selected for CCR7, yielding a CD45RA+CCR7+ population without TemRA cells. The donors were healthy, HIV-negative adults with no recently reported acute infections or vaccinations. Only Caucasian adults living in Nashville, Tennessee, USA were represented among the donors. Blood was obtained by leukapheresis, after which PBMCs were separated by Ficoll-Histopaque density gradient centrifugation and cryopreserved in liquid nitrogen vapor phase. Analytical flow cytometry was used to check the purity and quantity of every magnetically sorted T cell population. Genomic DNA was isolated from every sorted fraction and measured by UV absorbance on a Nanodrop 2000c. General findings and caveats noted by the study authors: Based on pairwise subsampling, the degree of clonotype sharing among donors was expected to be affected by sequencing depth. Sampling was restricted to blood, and TCR repertoires in tissue are likely to differ from TCR repertoires in blood. Compared with non-shared clonotypes, clonotypes shared by all four sorted-subset donors had higher generation probabilities. Because the study included only a small number of donors, the genetic and exposure-history diversity represented was limited. Estimated clonotype richness was generally larger for naive than for memory subsets. Sharing across four donors was observed for around 5% of naive CD4, over 3% of naive CD8, about 2.5% of memory CD4, and around 0.44% of memory CD8 clonotypes. Rarefaction of sorted-subset datasets indicated incomplete sequencing despite the large sequencing depth.

The CDR3 has 15 amino acids, counting the end cysteine and phenylalanine. The entry retains the CDR3 DNA only, 45 bases that are in frame from base 1. CDR1 MNHNS and CDR2 SASEGT are derived from the germline V gene. From V the trimming removes 5 bases and from J it removes 3 bases, while the gene matches leave 5 bases of the junction unaccounted for. Using the deep immunoSEQ assay, TCR CDR3 regions were amplified from genomic DNA by multiplex PCR. Genomic DNA extracted from each cell subset was distributed evenly over all wells of several immunoSEQ 96-well plates, and each plate served as one replicate. Each replicate PCR for sorted subsets received about 220 ng genomic DNA, equal to about 30,000 T cell genomes. Purified libraries were measured with a Qubit 3.0 fluorometer, size-checked on a Bioanalyzer 2100, and measured again with the KAPA Library Quantification kit. Every immunoSEQ 96-well plate was sequenced on a separate single-read 150-cycle Illumina NextSeq 550 flow cell. As for the authors' bioinformatics: Because the immunoSEQ output included only junctional sequences and no quality scores, the filtering could not be the same as the filtering used for full-length reads. To assign V/J genes and CDR3, sequences were annotated against IMGT germline references using PyIR, a Python wrapper for IgBLAST v1.9. Reads with weak V/J assignments (E-value above 1e-6), missing CDR3, stop codons, out-of-frame junctions, or ambiguous translated residues were removed. V3J clonotypes were defined by identical inferred V gene, J gene, and CDR3 amino acid sequence. Percentage overlap between repertoires was calculated by dividing the number of shared unique clonotypes by the size of the smaller repertoire. Richness of each repertoire was evaluated using RTK rarefaction, the Chao1 estimator, and Recon v2.1 estimates of unobserved clonotypes. Generation probabilities were computed with OLGA for all TCRbeta clonotypes obtained by the gDNA method from several donors. TCRdb mirrors the immuneACCESS table, restricted to in-frame sequences. Some clones are absent from its copies; in checked studies, under half trace to an unresolved V gene, and the reason for the others is unknown. V and J calls plus clone size are reproduced from that table; the DNA served to infer D and trimming. This sample has about 2,200,000 clones in its table, and about 92% of those were observed once. The biggest ten clones account for roughly 1.7% of the sample.

The sequence was collected from a man aged 18 to 30 in good health. Some clones in this sample may be carry-over from other donors' samples. The chain links TRBV6-1 with TRBJ2-2; 8 middle bases align to TRBD2. The sequenced sample was naive CD8+ T cells from PBMCs. This specimen's cell subset or site label, per the study, means: CD45RA+CCR7+. The bases read TGTGCCAGCAGTCGCGGGAGGTCGGACACCGGGGAGCTGTTTTTT. This codes for CASSRGRSDTGELFF.